The sequence of this T cell receptor (beta chain) was determined in a study of blood T cell repertoires in COVID-19. Study-wide context: COVID-19 samples, acute and convalescent, were from the United States, Italy and Spain. In each case, the material was cDNA or gDNA derived from T cells, B-cell-depleted T cells, or PBMCs.

Per the original data handling: For nucleated cells, counts were estimated from reference gene primer amplification. The protocol was immunoSEQ multiplex PCR, while the TCRdb copy is restricted to in-frame clones and leaves out a portion. The DNA was the basis for D and trimming; V, J and clone size are from that table. The sample records under 200,000 clones, over 75% being singletons. In germline, CDR1 is MNHEY, CDR2 SMNVEV (reference sequence). The length of the CDR3 is 16 residues. V shed 4 bases and J shed 0 bases, with 13 bases lying between them. Sequencing input: peripheral blood. The source of this sequence is a man between 65 and 85 years old with acute or convalescent COVID-19. The chain links TRBV27 to TRBJ2-1; D assignment may be TRBD1 or TRBD2 (6 bases each). CDR3 sequence reads: CASSSSGASSYNEQFF. The CDR3 nucleotides are TGTGCCAGCAGTTCATCGGGGGCAAGCTCCTACAATGAGCAGTTCTTC.